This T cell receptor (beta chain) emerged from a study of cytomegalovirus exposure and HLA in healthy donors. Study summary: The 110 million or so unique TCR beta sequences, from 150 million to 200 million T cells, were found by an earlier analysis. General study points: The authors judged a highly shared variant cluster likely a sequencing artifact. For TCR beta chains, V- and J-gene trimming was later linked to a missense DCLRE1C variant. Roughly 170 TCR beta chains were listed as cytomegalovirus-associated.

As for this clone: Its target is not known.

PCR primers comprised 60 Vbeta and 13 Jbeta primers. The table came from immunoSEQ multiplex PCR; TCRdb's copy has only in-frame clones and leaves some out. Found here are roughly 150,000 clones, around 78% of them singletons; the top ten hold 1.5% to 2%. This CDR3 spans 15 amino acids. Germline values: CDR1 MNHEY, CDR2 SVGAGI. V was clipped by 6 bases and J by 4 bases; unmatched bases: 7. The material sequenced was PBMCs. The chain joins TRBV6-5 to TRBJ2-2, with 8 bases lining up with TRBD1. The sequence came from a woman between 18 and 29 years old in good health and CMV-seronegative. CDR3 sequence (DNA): TGTGCCAGCAGCAACCAGGGGGCTGGCACCGGGGAGCTGTTTTTT. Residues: CASSNQGAGTGELFF.